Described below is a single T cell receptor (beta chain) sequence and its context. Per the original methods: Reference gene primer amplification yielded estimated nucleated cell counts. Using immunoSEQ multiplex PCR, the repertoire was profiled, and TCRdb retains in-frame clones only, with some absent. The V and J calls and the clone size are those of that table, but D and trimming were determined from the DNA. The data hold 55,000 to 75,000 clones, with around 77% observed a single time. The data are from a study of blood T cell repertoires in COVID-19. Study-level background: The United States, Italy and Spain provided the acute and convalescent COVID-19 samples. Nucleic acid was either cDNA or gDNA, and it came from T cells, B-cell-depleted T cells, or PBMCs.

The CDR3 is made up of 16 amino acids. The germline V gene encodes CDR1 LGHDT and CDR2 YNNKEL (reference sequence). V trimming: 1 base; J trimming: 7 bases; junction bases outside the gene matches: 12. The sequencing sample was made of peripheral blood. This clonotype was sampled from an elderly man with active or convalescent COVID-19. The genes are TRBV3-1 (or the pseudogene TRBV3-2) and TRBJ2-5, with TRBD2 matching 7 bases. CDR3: CASSQGVGGGKGTQYF. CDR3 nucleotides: TGTGCCAGCAGCCAAGGGGTGGGCGGGGGAAAAGGGACCCAGTACTTC.